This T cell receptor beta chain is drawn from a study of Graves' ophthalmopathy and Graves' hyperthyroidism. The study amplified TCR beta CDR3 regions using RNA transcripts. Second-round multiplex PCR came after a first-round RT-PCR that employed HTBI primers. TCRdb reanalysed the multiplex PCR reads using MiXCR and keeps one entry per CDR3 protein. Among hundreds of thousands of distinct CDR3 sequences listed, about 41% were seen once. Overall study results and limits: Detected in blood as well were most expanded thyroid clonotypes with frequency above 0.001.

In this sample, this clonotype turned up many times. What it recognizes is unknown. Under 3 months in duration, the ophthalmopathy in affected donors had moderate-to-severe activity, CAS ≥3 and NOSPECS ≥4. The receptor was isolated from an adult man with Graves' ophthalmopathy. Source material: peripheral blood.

The CDR3 nucleotides read TGTGCCAGTAGTATAGGAACCGGTATCTCCTACGAGCAGTACTTC. This codes for CASSIGTGISYEQYF. The chain carries TRBV19 and TRBJ2-7; no clear D. With 1 base removed from V and 0 bases from J, the gap between germline ends came to 10 bases. This CDR3 spans 15 amino acids. CDR1 is LNHDA, CDR2 SQIVND, per germline (reference sequence).